This TCR beta chain was retrieved from a study of T cell repertoires in cytomegalovirus infection. Study-level information: Public signatures in TCR beta pointed to CMV infection and matching HLA type.

Via MiXCR, TCRdb re-called the reads, giving one row per CDR3 protein. Of 200,000 to 300,000 distinct CDR3 sequences in the sample, roughly an eighth are singletons; the top ten hold 1.5% to 2%. This clonotype has only a few counts. A junction end diverges from the germline sequence, so it may reflect a read error. Per the germline V gene, CDR1 is SGHNT and CDR2 is YENEEA. The CDR3 is 16 amino acids. The sequenced sample consisted of PBMCs. This chain uses TRBV11-3 with TRBJ2-7; 14 bases map to TRBD2. This clonotype was obtained from a human donor in good health (CMV status not recorded). Some clones in this sample may be carry-over from other donors' samples. The CDR3 sequence: CACSLGTSGSSYEQYF. CDR3 in DNA: TGTGCCTGCAGCCTTGGGACTAGCGGGAGTTCGTACGAGCAGTACTTC.